This T cell receptor (beta chain) was identified during a study of T cells after yellow fever vaccination. From the 5' RACE reads, TCRdb called clonotypes with MiXCR, one entry per CDR3 protein. The table has some 600,000 distinct CDR3 sequences, approximately 13% seen once. The J segment lost 13 bases and the V segment lost 2 bases, leaving 11 bases of the junction unmatched. This CDR3 comprises 15 residues. The V gene's germline CDR1 is MNHEY and CDR2 SVGAGI. The origin of this receptor is a man aged 25 to 45 who received the YFV17D yellow fever vaccine. This sample comprised PBMCs, obtained on the day of the yellow fever booster vaccination. The rearrangement joins TRBV6-5 to TRBJ2-1, with 10 positions matching TRBD1. CDR3 nucleotide sequence: TGTGCCAGCAGTTACGGACAGGGGGGAGGGCGGAGCCAGTTCTTC. Its translation is CASSYGQGGGRSQFF.